The rows below give T cell receptor beta chains drawn from one sample of a study of cytomegalovirus exposure and HLA in healthy donors. Assay used: immunoSEQ multiplex PCR; TCRdb lists only in-frame clones, some missing. This repertoire shows a few hundred thousand clones, about 83% found once; its top ten account for about a tenth. Specimen: PBMCs. Receptors originate from a woman between 45 and 60 years old in good health and CMV-seropositive. Each CDR3 is given with its conserved first and last residue. Each record gives: clone size, D gene, J gene, V gene, CDR3 protein, CDR3 DNA. A D gene is named only where the DNA matches it firmly. Clone size is stated in some rows and not others, as once, few, many or a class when expanded.

.,.,TRBJ2-5,TRBV5-1,CASSLGGGETQYF,TGCGCCAGCAGCTTGGGAGGTGGAGAGACCCAGTACTTC
.,TRBD2,TRBJ2-7,TRBV10-3,CAISESERGEIYEQYF,TGTGCCATCAGTGAGTCGGAGCGGGGGGAAATCTACGAGCAGTACTTC
.,TRBD1,TRBJ1-1,TRBV5-1,CASSLEGAGWGEAFF,TGCGCCAGCAGCTTGGAGGGGGCAGGCTGGGGTGAAGCTTTCTTT
few,.,TRBJ1-2,TRBV6-1,CASSTDGNYGYTF,TGTGCCAGCAGTACCGACGGGAACTATGGCTACACCTTC
.,TRBD1,TRBJ1-3,TRBV29-1,CSVEVPDRFSGNTIYF,TGCAGCGTTGAAGTCCCGGACAGGTTCTCTGGAAACACCATATATTTT
few,.,TRBJ1-1,TRBV9,CASSVGQKNTEAFF,TGTGCCAGCAGCGTAGGGCAGAAGAACACTGAAGCTTTCTTT
.,TRBD1,TRBJ2-7,TRBV2,CASRWDSGSYEQYF,TGTGCCAGCAGGTGGGACAGCGGCTCCTACGAGCAGTACTTC
.,.,TRBJ2-1,TRBV4-2,CASSQETDNNEQFF,TGTGCCAGCAGCCAAGAGACAGATAACAATGAGCAGTTCTTC
.,TRBD2,TRBJ2-1,TRBV5-1,CASSLGLAGAQYNEQFF,TGCGCCAGCAGCTTGGGACTAGCGGGGGCCCAATACAATGAGCAGTTCTTC
.,TRBD2,TRBJ2-1,TRBV19,CASSIVAGGLHEQFF,TGTGCCAGTAGTATTGTTGCGGGGGGGCTTCATGAGCAGTTCTTC
.,.,TRBJ1-5,TRBV28,CASSQGRVGNQPQHF,TGTGCCAGCAGTCAGGGGAGGGTAGGCAATCAGCCCCAGCATTTT
.,.,TRBJ1-3,TRBV28,CASSFWPPRAAGNTIYF,TGTGCCAGCAGTTTCTGGCCGCCGCGGGCAGCTGGAAACACCATATATTTT
.,.,TRBJ1-3,TRBV5-1,CASSAQGARSGNTIYF,TGCGCCAGCAGCGCCCAGGGCGCGAGGTCTGGAAACACCATATATTTT
.,.,TRBJ1-1,TRBV5-1,CASSEGTHNTEAFF,TGCGCCAGCAGCGAGGGGACACACAACACTGAAGCTTTCTTT
.,TRBD1,TRBJ1-5,TRBV10-1,CARRGDSSNQPQHF,TGCGCCAGAAGGGGGGACAGTAGCAATCAGCCCCAGCATTTT
.,TRBD2,TRBJ2-2,TRBV7-6,CASSLGLAAGELFF,TGTGCCAGCAGCTTGGGACTAGCAGCCGGGGAGCTGTTTTTT
.,.,TRBJ1-4,TRBV11-2,CASSSSLFRGATNEKLFF,TGTGCCAGCAGCTCGAGCTTGTTCCGGGGGGCCACTAATGAAAAACTGTTTTTT
.,TRBD1,TRBJ1-4,TRBV6-5,CASRTARDRDEKLFF,TGTGCCAGCAGAACCGCCCGGGACAGGGATGAAAAACTGTTTTTT
.,.,TRBJ1-2,TRBV27,CASSFHRDVDGYTF,TGTGCCAGCAGTTTTCACAGGGACGTAGATGGCTACACCTTC
once,.,TRBJ1-3,TRBV18,CASQGAGNTIYF,TGTGCCAGCCAGGGCGCTGGAAACACCATATATTTT
.,.,TRBJ2-7,TRBV11-2,CASSLVLELASTYEQYF,TGTGCCAGCAGCTTAGTACTAGAACTAGCCTCGACCTACGAGCAGTACTTC
.,TRBD2,TRBJ2-3,TRBV11-3,CASSPGGDTQYF,TGTGCCAGCAGCCCCGGGGGGGATACGCAGTATTTT
.,.,TRBJ2-2,TRBV6-6,CASSYRPLGGGELFF,TGTGCCAGCAGTTACCGTCCCCTCGGGGGCGGGGAGCTGTTTTTT
.,.,TRBJ2-5,TRBV19,CASSIYSGETQYF,TGTGCCAGTAGTATATACTCGGGAGAGACCCAGTACTTC
.,TRBD1,TRBJ1-6,TRBV27,CASSLSGDRNSPLHF,TGTGCCAGCAGTTTATCGGGGGACAGAAATTCACCCCTCCACTTT
.,.,TRBJ1-2,TRBV7-9,CASSFEGSYYGYTF,TGTGCCAGCAGCTTTGAAGGTAGCTATTATGGCTACACCTTC
.,TRBD1,TRBJ1-1,TRBV30,CAWSSLGQRQAFF,TGTGCCTGGAGTAGTTTGGGACAGAGACAAGCTTTCTTT
.,.,TRBJ2-1,TRBV15,CATSSDDSQSYNEQFF,TGTGCCACCAGCAGTGACGACAGTCAATCCTACAATGAGCAGTTCTTC
.,.,TRBJ1-2,TRBV16,CASSQYRVSYGYTF,TGTGCCAGCAGCCAATACAGGGTATCCTATGGCTACACCTTC
.,TRBD1,TRBJ2-3,TRBV5-1,CASSSGGRGTQYF,TGCGCCAGCAGCTCAGGGGGCCGCGGTACGCAGTATTTT
.,.,TRBJ2-3,TRBV30,CAWSPSRVTDTQYF,TGTGCCTGGAGTCCTTCCCGGGTCACAGATACGCAGTATTTT
.,.,TRBJ2-1,TRBV5-1,CASSLTTSYNEQFF,TGCGCCAGCAGCTTGACAACAAGCTACAATGAGCAGTTCTTC
.,TRBD1,TRBJ2-7,TRBV6-6,CASTRTGAEQYF,TGTGCCAGCACCAGGACAGGGGCCGAGCAGTACTTC
.,TRBD1,TRBJ2-2,TRBV4-3,CASSQVTGASGTGELFF,TGCGCCAGCAGCCAGGTTACAGGGGCGTCGGGCACGGGGGAGCTGTTTTTT
.,.,TRBJ1-2,TRBV4-2,CASSQVNQDYGYTF,TGTGCCAGCAGCCAAGTGAACCAGGACTATGGCTACACCTTC
.,.,TRBJ2-7,TRBV21-1,CASSKARDREVVYEQYF,TGTGCCAGCAGCAAAGCTCGGGACAGGGAGGTAGTCTACGAGCAGTACTTC
once,.,TRBJ1-1,TRBV7-2,CASSYQGNTEAFF,TGTGCCAGCAGCTATCAGGGGAACACTGAAGCTTTCTTT
.,.,TRBJ2-1,TRBV2,CASRDQGLSSYNEQFF,TGTGCCAGCAGGGACCAGGGACTTTCCTCCTACAATGAGCAGTTCTTC
.,TRBD2,TRBJ2-1,TRBV4-1,CASSQDGPSGGAYNEQFF,TGCGCCAGCAGCCAAGATGGGCCTAGCGGGGGGGCCTACAATGAGCAGTTCTTC
.,TRBD1,TRBJ2-2,TRBV2,CASRRGQVAGELFF,TGTGCCAGCAGACGCGGACAGGTAGCCGGGGAGCTGTTTTTT
few,TRBD1,TRBJ1-5,TRBV7-3,CASTDRGNQPQHF,TGTGCCAGCACTGACAGGGGCAATCAGCCCCAGCATTTT
.,.,TRBJ1-6,TRBV5-6,CASSLGVSGVLNSPLHF,TGTGCCAGCAGCTTGGGAGTCTCAGGGGTATTGAATTCACCCCTCCACTTT
.,.,TRBJ1-2,TRBV10-3,CAISEPAAGSDGYTF,TGTGCCATCAGTGAGCCGGCCGCAGGTTCCGATGGCTACACCTTC
.,TRBD2,TRBJ2-2,TRBV10-1,CASSESALRGVTGELFF,TGCGCCAGCAGTGAGTCGGCGTTGCGGGGGGTAACCGGGGAGCTGTTTTTT
.,TRBD1,TRBJ1-2,TRBV30,CAWTADIAGTEIFYGYTF,TGTGCCTGGACCGCGGACATAGCTGGGACAGAAATATTCTATGGCTACACCTTC
.,.,TRBJ1-6,TRBV7-6,CASSPNRDSPLHF,TGTGCCAGCAGCCCTAACAGGGATTCACCCCTCCACTTT
.,TRBD1,TRBJ1-1,TRBV29-1,CSAPGQRGGTEAFF,TGCAGCGCACCGGGACAGAGGGGAGGCACTGAAGCTTTCTTT
once,TRBD1,TRBJ2-7,TRBV2,CASSWGTGRHEQYF,TGTGCCAGCAGTTGGGGGACAGGGCGCCACGAGCAGTACTTC